The entry that follows covers one T cell receptor beta chain sequence. Its antigen is unidentified. CD8 cells classed as naive were CD45RO-negative and positively selected for CCR7, excluding terminally differentiated effector memory CD45RA+ cells. The sample is drawn from a study of shared clonotypes between healthy human individuals. Study-level background: Ranging from 18 to 49 in age, donors were a couple of women and a few men. General study results and limits: Despite large depth, rarefaction showed incomplete sorted-subset sequencing. The four-donor shared clonotypes exceeded non-shared clonotypes in generation probability, with non-shared ones scoring lower. Sequencing depth was expected to influence donor clonotype sharing.

Assay: immunoSEQ multiplex PCR; the TCRdb copy retains only in-frame clones and omits some. The sample lists about 2 million clones, about 94% occurring once. V lost 5 bases and J 0 bases, leaving 12 bases between the germline ends. This CDR3 is built from 15 residues. Germline V gives CDR1 SEHNR, CDR2 FQNEAQ (reference sequence). Material for sequencing was naive CD8+ T cells sorted from blood. This sequence joins TRBV7-9 and TRBJ2-3, with D perhaps being TRBD1 or TRBD2 (5 bases each). This TCR derives from a man in his late teens or twenties in good health. The CDR3 nucleotides are TGTGCCAGCAGCCCCTTGGGGGACAGCACAGATACGCAGTATTTT. Its translation: CASSPLGDSTDTQYF. The variable domain in full, with the rest retrieved from reference TRBV7-9 and TRBJ2-3, is DTGVSQNPRHKITKRGQNVTFRCDPISEHNRLYWYRQTLGQGPEFLTYFQNEAQLEKSRLLSDRFSAERPKGSFSTLEIQRTEQGDSAMYLCASSPLGDSTDTQYFGPGTRLTVL.